This T cell receptor (beta chain) was documented in a study of cytomegalovirus exposure and HLA in healthy donors. Primers included in the PCR were 60 Vbeta and 13 Jbeta primers. TCRdb's table, derived via immunoSEQ multiplex PCR, lists solely in-frame clones and lacks some. The table shows tens of thousands of clones, with 72% occurring only once. The CDR3 is 15 residues long. With V trimmed by 3 bases and J by 12 bases, 13 bases remained unmatched. Germline CDR1 SEHNR, CDR2 FQNEAQ (reference sequence). The chain uses TRBV7-9 and TRBJ1-4, with 7 nucleotides matching TRBD1. This TCR derives from a woman in her thirties or forties in good health and CMV-seropositive. Material for sequencing was PBMCs. The CDR3 coding sequence is TGTGCCAGCAGCTTGCCGGGGACAGCAATAGGAGAACTGTTTTTT. This sequence encodes CASSLPGTAIGELFF.